This TCR beta chain appears in the sequencing data of a study of cytomegalovirus exposure and HLA in healthy donors. Overall study results and limits: According to an earlier analysis, most TCR beta V segments yielded productive rearrangements about 90% or about 30% of the time.

CDR1 and CDR2 (germline): LGHNA, YSLEER. The CDR3 spans 17 residues. V was clipped by 1 base and J by 2 bases; unmatched bases: 10. A multiplex PCR was run with 60 Vbeta primers and 13 Jbeta primers. Libraries were prepared by immunoSEQ multiplex PCR; TCRdb keeps only in-frame clonotypes and omits some of them. The table includes some 160,000 clones, around 77% detected once. Of note for this clone: As yet, its antigen is unknown.

The donors gave bone marrow, and they were healthy. The chain has TRBV4-3 and TRBJ2-7, with 8 bases matching TRBD2. Sequenced input: PBMCs. The sequence was collected from a man in his fifties in good health and CMV-seropositive. The CDR3 bases are TGCGCCAGCAGCCAAGTTTTGGCTAGCGGGTTACCCTACGAGCAGTACTTC. As protein: CASSQVLASGLPYEQYF.